Listed below are T cell receptor beta chains from one sample, sequenced in a study of blood T cell repertoires in COVID-19. Measured with immunoSEQ multiplex PCR; TCRdb has only the in-frame clones, and not every one. The sample carries roughly 160,000 clones, roughly 84% recorded once. The sequenced material came from peripheral blood. All receptors come from a woman between 45 and 65 years old with COVID-19, enrolled during active disease. Both conserved end residues are part of each CDR3. A D gene is named only where the DNA matches it firmly. A row's size may be missing; if present it is once, few, many or a size class.

D gene,J gene,V gene,clone size,CDR3 DNA,CDR3 protein
-,TRBJ2-5,TRBV12-3/TRBV12-4,once,TGTGCCAGCAGTCGTAGAGAAGAGACCCAGTACTTC,CASSRREETQYF
TRBD2,TRBJ2-3,TRBV6-2/TRBV6-3,-,TGTGCCAGCAGTCTCGTAGCGGGGGGGCTGAGCACAGATACGCAGTATTTT,CASSLVAGGLSTDTQYF
-,TRBJ1-2,TRBV12-3/TRBV12-4,-,TGTGCCAGCAGCCCTGATCGGTGGGAGGGCTACACCTTC,CASSPDRWEGYTF
TRBD2,TRBJ2-7,TRBV7-9,-,TGTGCCAGCAGCTCCAACCCGGGACTAGCTTCCTACGAGCAGTACTTC,CASSSNPGLASYEQYF
TRBD1,TRBJ1-4,TRBV30,few,TGTGCCTGGAGTGGGCCAGGGGGTGAAAAACTGTTTTTT,CAWSGPGGEKLFF
TRBD1,TRBJ1-6,TRBV5-5,-,TGTGCCAGCAGCTTCCGGGACAGGGGCCCTGGTGAGAGTTCACCCCTCCACTTT,CASSFRDRGPGESSPLHF
TRBD2,TRBJ2-2,TRBV5-6,-,TGTGCCAGCAGCCCCGCTAGCGGAAACACCGGGGAGCTGTTTTTT,CASSPASGNTGELFF
-,TRBJ2-1,TRBV5-5,-,TGTGCCAGCAGATCAGACACCTCCTACAATGAGCAGTTCTTC,CASRSDTSYNEQFF
-,TRBJ1-3,TRBV7-3,-,TGTGCCAGCAGCTTACACTCTGGAAACACCATATATTTT,CASSLHSGNTIYF
-,TRBJ2-3,TRBV5-6,-,TGTGCCAGCAGCTTGTACGGAGGCACCGCAGATACGCAGTATTTT,CASSLYGGTADTQYF
TRBD1,TRBJ1-3,TRBV13,-,TGTGCCAGCAGCTTAGGACAGGGGACGGGAAACACCATATATTTT,CASSLGQGTGNTIYF
TRBD2,TRBJ2-3,TRBV4-3,-,TGCGCCAGCAGCCCACAGACTAGCTCTGGTGCAGATACGCAGTATTTT,CASSPQTSSGADTQYF
TRBD1,TRBJ1-1,TRBV28,few,TGTGCCAGCAGTTTATCAGGACAGGCGATGAACACTGAAGCTTTCTTT,CASSLSGQAMNTEAFF
TRBD1,TRBJ2-6,TRBV7-9,-,TGTGCCAGCAGCGTCCCGACAGGGGTTGGGGCCAACGTCCTGACTTTC,CASSVPTGVGANVLTF
TRBD2,TRBJ2-1,TRBV19,once,TGTGCCAGTAGTGATACCGGGACTAGCGGGGGTTTGGAGCAGTTCTTC,CASSDTGTSGGLEQFF
-,TRBJ1-6,TRBV18,once,TGTGCCAGCTCACCAGACACCTATAATTCACCCCTCCACTTT,CASSPDTYNSPLHF
-,TRBJ2-3,TRBV7-2,-,TGTGCCAGCAGCTCCGGCCAGACTAGGCCGCAGTATTTT,CASSSGQTRPQYF
TRBD2,TRBJ2-2,TRBV19,-,TGTGCCAGTAGTATTTCGGGGGGGAAGTACACCGGGGAGCTGTTTTTT,CASSISGGKYTGELFF
TRBD1,TRBJ2-7,TRBV7-6,-,TGTGCCAGCAGCCCCGGGACAGTCTCCTACGAGCAGTACTTC,CASSPGTVSYEQYF
-,TRBJ1-2,TRBV24-1,-,TGTGCCACCAGTGATTCGGGGACACGCTATGGCTACACCTTC,CATSDSGTRYGYTF
-,TRBJ2-3,TRBV7-3,-,TGTGCCAGCAGCTTAGCGGGGGCCAACACAGATACGCAGTATTTT,CASSLAGANTDTQYF
TRBD1,TRBJ1-5,TRBV19,-,TGTGCCAGTATTAACAGGGGGCGGGAAAGCAATCAGCCCCAGCATTTT,CASINRGRESNQPQHF
-,TRBJ1-3,TRBV28,-,TGTGCCAGCGGTCGATCGGCTGGAAACACCATATATTTT,CASGRSAGNTIYF
TRBD1,TRBJ2-7,TRBV11-2,-,TGTGCCAGCAGCTTAGGCGGGACAGGCTCCTACGAGCAGTACTTC,CASSLGGTGSYEQYF
TRBD2,TRBJ2-1,TRBV5-1,-,TGCGCCAGCAAGGGGGTAGCGGGGTACAATGAGCAGTTCTTC,CASKGVAGYNEQFF
-,TRBJ2-7,TRBV5-4,once,TGTGCCAGCAGCTTGGGAGGCAGTAGCTCCTACGAGCAGTACTTC,CASSLGGSSSYEQYF
TRBD2,TRBJ2-7,TRBV7-6,-,TGTGCCAGCAGCTTTAGCGGGGACCACGAGCAGTACTTC,CASSFSGDHEQYF
-,TRBJ1-6,TRBV7-2,-,TGTGCCGTAGGCGCCCAGGCATATAATTCACCCCTCCACTTT,CAVGAQAYNSPLHF